These 31 T cell receptor beta chains share one sample of origin, sequenced in a study of response to subunit inactivated influenza vaccine. A single record per CDR3 protein comes from TCRdb applying MiXCR to the RT-PCR reads. The sample includes a few hundred thousand distinct CDR3 sequences, roughly a fifth of them seen just once. The sequenced sample was PBMCs from blood, obtained 21 months after vaccination. These receptors came from a man aged 45 to 70 who received an inactivated influenza vaccine.

At least ten counts were recorded for this clonotype. The chain has TRBV5-1 and TRBJ1-4, with TRBD1 as a possible D gene (5 bases). V gave up 0 bases and J gave up 8 bases, with 8 bases separating them. Germline CDR1 is SGHRS and CDR2 is YFSETQ. The CDR3 sequence is 13 residues long. The CDR3 spells CASSLDRSEKLFF. The CDR3 DNA reads as TGCGCCAGCAGCTTGGACAGGTCGGAAAAACTGTTTTTT.

This clonotype has a single count. The V call is TRBV18, the J call TRBJ1-2; D not certain. The CDR3 spans 12 residues. Per the germline V gene, CDR1 is KGHSH and CDR2 is LQKENI. With 6 bases removed from V and 4 bases from J, the gap between germline ends came to 9 bases. The DNA of the CDR3 is TGTGCCAGCTCCCTACCTAGCTATGGCTACACCTTC. Protein sequence: CASSLPSYGYTF. Full variable domain (rest looked up from reference TRBV18 and TRBJ1-2): NAGVMQNPRHLVRRRGQEARLRCSPMKGHSHVYWYRQLPEEGLKFMVYLQKENIIDESGMPKERFSAEFPKEGPSILRIQQVVRGDSAAYFCASSLPSYGYTFGSGTRLTVV.

This clonotype was counted many times. This sequence joins TRBV29-1 and TRBJ1-1, with a possible D match to TRBD1 (6 bases). CDR1 is SQVTM, CDR2 ANQGSEA, per germline. The CDR3 is 10 residues long. Trimming took off 7 bases at V and 10 bases at J, with 13 bases between the two ends. The CDR3 coding sequence is TGCAGCGGCGAACAGGGCGTAGCTTTCTTT. Translating it yields CSGEQGVAFF. Together with reference TRBV29-1 and TRBJ1-1, the CDR3 gives the full variable domain: SAVISQKPSRDICQRGTSLTIQCQVDSQVTMMFWYRQQPGQSLTLIATANQGSEATYESGFVIDKFPISRPNLTFSTLTVSNMSPEDSSIYLCSGEQGVAFFGQGTRLTVV.

This clonotype was detected many times. The chain recombines TRBV7-2 with TRBJ1-1, with D possibly matching TRBD1 (5 bases). The CDR3 has 14 amino acids. From germline, CDR1 is SGHTA and CDR2 FQGNSA. V lost 5 bases to trimming and J lost 9 bases, with 19 bases between them. Here the CDR3 reads CASSPLTGVAQAFF. The CDR3 DNA reads TGTGCCAGCAGCCCCCTTACAGGCGTGGCACAAGCTTTCTTT.

Comments on this clonotype: A much more abundant neighbour one base away suggests this may be a read error. The genes are TRBV6-5 and TRBJ1-1; no firm D call. Germline CDR1 is MNHEY and CDR2 is SVGAGI. The CDR3 loop spans 11 amino acids. V was pared by 2 bases and J by 7 bases, with 5 bases between. CDR3 in DNA: TGTGCCAGCAGTTACGGCGTTGAAGCTTTCTTT. This gives the protein CASSYGVEAFF.

This chain uses TRBV6-5 with TRBJ2-1; D gene ambiguous. CDR3 size: 15 residues. In germline, CDR1 is MNHEY, CDR2 SVGAGI. Between the trimmed V and J ends, which lost 0 bases and 0 bases, there was a span of 6 bases. DNA for the CDR3: TGTGCCAGCAGTTACTCACCCAGCTCCTACAATGAGCAGTTCTTC. It encodes CASSYSPSSYNEQFF.

CDR3 sequence: CASSPGLIGTNTEAFF. The DNA for the CDR3 is TGCGCCAGCAGCCCAGGTCTCATTGGGACGAACACTGAAGCTTTCTTT. V gene TRBV5-1 combines with J gene TRBJ1-1, with a weak D call TRBD1 (5 bases). The CDR3 is 16 residues long. Germline-derived CDR1 and CDR2 are SGHRS and YFSETQ. Trimming pared 4 bases from V and 1 base from J, leaving 17 bases between.

This clonotype occurred a few times. J is TRBJ2-2 and V is TRBV2; TRBD2 might be the D (5 bases). There are 15 residues in the CDR3. The V end was cut by 8 bases, the J end by 2 bases, with 15 bases between. Germline assignment: CDR1 SNHLY and CDR2 FYNNEI. The CDR3 sequence: CASRVNGINTGELFF. The CDR3 DNA reads TGTGCCAGCCGAGTTAACGGGATAAACACCGGGGAGCTGTTTTTT. Full variable domain (remainder filled in from reference TRBV2 and TRBJ2-2): EPEVTQTPSHQVTQMGQEVILRCVPISNHLYFYWYRQILGQKVEFLVSFYNNEISEKSEIFDDQFSVERPDGSNFTLKIRSTKLEDSAMYFCASRVNGINTGELFFGEGSRLTVL.

This chain links TRBV4-2 with TRBJ2-3, with D possibly matching TRBD2 (5 bases). This CDR3 contains 16 residues. Trimming removed 2 bases from V and 2 bases from J, with 14 bases in between. From germline, CDR1 is LGHNA and CDR2 YNFKEQ. In nucleotides, the CDR3 is TGTGCCAGCAGCCAAAATAGCGTTAGTTACACAGATACGCAGTATTTT. This sequence encodes CASSQNSVSYTDTQYF.

This sequence joins TRBV20-1 and TRBJ2-3; TRBD2 matches 7 bases. Trimming cost V 0 bases and J 1 base; bases outside gene matches: 10. The CDR3 has 17 residues. Germline V gives CDR1 DFQATT, CDR2 SNEGSKA (reference sequence). CDR3 sequence (DNA): TGCAGTGCTAGAGACCGGGAGTTCCGGGGGGGCACAGATACGCAGTATTTT. This translates into CSARDREFRGGTDTQYF.

This clonotype was seen only a few times. The chain carries TRBV9 and TRBJ2-1; D is unclear. The germline V gene has CDR1 SGDLS and CDR2 YYNGEE. This CDR3 has 15 amino acids. V lost 3 bases and J lost 7, with 17 bases in between. CDR3: CASSGHGRVPNEQFF. CDR3 in DNA: TGTGCCAGCAGCGGACATGGACGGGTTCCTAATGAGCAGTTCTTC.

The chain carries TRBV19 and TRBJ1-1; D remains ambiguous. CDR1 and CDR2 from the germline V gene are LNHDA and SQIVND (reference sequence). V was pared by 3 bases and J by 6 bases, with 14 bases between. The CDR3 runs to 14 residues. CDR3 sequence (DNA): TGTGCCAGTAGTATTTTTCCTCCTGATGCTGAAGCTTTCTTT. It codes for CASSIFPPDAEAFF.

This clonotype appeared a few times. The chain couples TRBV6-5 to TRBJ1-1; D is uncertain. The length of the CDR3 is 11 residues. Germline V gene sequence: CDR1 MNHEY, CDR2 SVGAGI. Trimming shortened V by 0 bases and J by 10 bases, and 6 bases separated the two germline ends. The CDR3 sequence is CASSYSGTAFF. The DNA of the CDR3 is TGTGCCAGCAGTTACTCGGGCACAGCTTTCTTT.

In this sample, this clonotype turned up many times. This chain uses TRBV7-8 with TRBJ1-6; perhaps TRBD1 as D (5 bases). Trimming removed 5 bases at V and 7 bases at J, with 15 bases between. The CDR3 is made up of 15 amino acids. Germline V gene lookup returns CDR1 SGHVS and CDR2 FQNEAQ. The CDR3 nucleotides read TGTGCCAGCAGCATTTCCGGGACGGGGAATTCACCCCTCCACTTT. Translated: CASSISGTGNSPLHF.

This chain joins TRBV15 and TRBJ1-2; TRBD1 might be the D (5 bases). This CDR3 comprises 15 residues. The germline gives CDR1 LNHNV, CDR2 YYDKDF (reference sequence). V lost 0 bases to trimming and J lost 4 bases, with 12 bases between them. CDR3 residues: CATSREKGRGYGYTF. The DNA of the CDR3 is TGTGCCACCAGCAGAGAAAAGGGGCGCGGCTATGGCTACACCTTC.

The chain employs TRBV2 and TRBJ1-5, with no clear D. The V end was cut by 3 bases, the J end by 5 bases, with 8 bases between. This CDR3 is 13 amino acids long. Germline values: CDR1 SNHLY, CDR2 FYNNEI. The CDR3, as DNA: TGTGCCAGCAGTGAGGGTTGGGATCAGCCCCAGCATTTT. This translates into CASSEGWDQPQHF. The full variable domain, with the rest looked up from reference TRBV2 and TRBJ1-5, is EPEVTQTPSHQVTQMGQEVILRCVPISNHLYFYWYRQILGQKVEFLVSFYNNEISEKSEIFDDQFSVERPDGSNFTLKIRSTKLEDSAMYFCASSEGWDQPQHFGDGTRLSIL.

This clonotype was counted a few times. V and J are TRBV15 and TRBJ1-4; D not certain. The germline gives CDR1 LNHNV, CDR2 YYDKDF (reference sequence). Trimming stripped 1 base from V and 5 bases from J, with 11 bases between. The CDR3 consists of 15 residues. CDR3 nucleotide sequence: TGTGCCACCAGCAGAGGGGCCACCTCAAATGAAAAACTGTTTTTT. Its protein is CATSRGATSNEKLFF.

The chain joins TRBV6-5 to TRBJ2-5; D may correspond to TRBD1 or TRBD2 (5 bases each). Trimming stripped 2 bases from V and 1 base from J, with 14 bases between. The germline V gene encodes CDR1 MNHEY and CDR2 SVGAGI. The CDR3 has 16 amino acids. CDR3: CASSYGHGTRQETQYF. CDR3 sequence (DNA): TGTGCCAGCAGTTACGGCCACGGGACCCGCCAAGAGACCCAGTACTTC.

The chain carries TRBV12-3 or TRBV12-4 and TRBJ1-5; tentative D call: TRBD1 (5 bases). Trimming stripped 8 bases from V and 3 bases from J, with 17 bases between. The CDR3 runs 15 residues. The CDR3 sequence is CASRLGTDPNQPQHF. Here the CDR3 DNA reads TGTGCCAGCCGCTTGGGGACGGACCCCAATCAGCCCCAGCATTTT.

The J gene is TRBJ1-1, the V gene TRBV11-1; unclear D gene. The V gene lost 5 bases and the J gene lost 0 bases, with 10 bases spanning the gap. CDR1 SGHAT and CDR2 FQDESV come from the germline V gene (reference sequence). The CDR3 loop spans 14 amino acids. The CDR3 DNA sequence: TGTGCCAGCAGCCTGACGGATTTGAACACTGAAGCTTTCTTT. Encoded protein: CASSLTDLNTEAFF.

The sample holds a few counts of this clonotype. The J gene is TRBJ1-2, the V gene TRBV4-1; 8 positions match TRBD1. The CDR3 is made up of 15 amino acids. Germline trimming cut 1 base from V and 8 bases from J; bases unmatched to any gene: 9. Germline CDR1 MGHRA, CDR2 YSYEKL. CDR3 region: CASSQGTGKSKGYTF. The CDR3 DNA follows: TGCGCCAGCAGCCAAGGGACAGGGAAAAGTAAAGGCTACACCTTC.

The chain couples TRBV27 to TRBJ2-2; 7 bases agree with TRBD2. The V and J ends lost 3 bases and 6 bases, in that order; junction bases with no gene match: 4. The CDR3 runs to 14 residues. The germline CDR1 and CDR2 sequences are MNHEY and SMNVEV (reference sequence). As DNA, the CDR3 is TGTGCCAGCAGTTTTGCGGGAGCTGCCGGGGAGCTGTTTTTT. It translates to CASSFAGAAGELFF.

The rearrangement joins TRBV7-9 to TRBJ1-1, with D uncertain. Germline lookup yields CDR1 SEHNR and CDR2 FQNEAQ (reference sequence). Trimming left V 3 bases short and J 8 bases short, with 10 bases between. The CDR3 extends over 12 amino acids. The CDR3 DNA sequence: TGTGCCAGCAGCTTCACGGGTGGCGAAGCTTTCTTT. Amino acids: CASSFTGGEAFF.

This clonotype was picked up a small number of times. This chain joins TRBV11-3 and TRBJ2-1; D remains unclear. The V gene's germline CDR1 is SGHNT and CDR2 YENEEA. The CDR3 loop spans 15 amino acids. Between the trimmed V and J ends, which lost 4 bases and 3 bases, there was a span of 13 bases. The CDR3 nucleotides are TGTGCCAGCAGCTCGATTCTGACGGGCTACAATGAGCAGTTCTTC. It specifies CASSSILTGYNEQFF.

The rearrangement uses TRBV5-1 and TRBJ2-7; 10 bases match TRBD1. J gave up 0 bases and V 5 bases, and 5 bases lay outside the gene matches. CDR1 SGHRS and CDR2 YFSETQ come from the germline V gene. The CDR3 is made up of 15 amino acids. CDR3 sequence: CASRAGTGDSYEQYF. Here the CDR3 DNA reads TGCGCCAGCAGGGCTGGGACAGGGGACTCCTACGAGCAGTACTTC.

This clonotype was found many times. The V call is TRBV6-1, the J call TRBJ1-1, with no clear D. The CDR3 sequence is 14 residues long. With 6 bases removed from V and 4 bases from J, the gap between germline ends came to 15 bases. Germline CDR1 MNHNS, CDR2 SASEGT. The CDR3 DNA is TGTGCCAGCAGCCTCGGTCCCTGGGGCACTGAAGCTTTCTTT. Its translation is CASSLGPWGTEAFF.

A note on this clonotype: The junction and the germline gene differ at one end; a read error may be behind it. V gene TRBV29-1 combines with J gene TRBJ2-5, with D perhaps TRBD2 (5 bases). CDR3 length: 13 residues. Germline loops: CDR1 SQVTM, CDR2 ANQGSEA. CDR3 amino acids: CSVESRLQETQYF. The CDR3 DNA sequence: TGCAGCGTTGAGTCAAGACTACAAGAGACCCAGTATTTC.

V gene TRBV7-8 combines with J gene TRBJ1-5, with unresolved D. The V and J ends lost 5 bases and 3 bases respectively, with 20 bases between them. The CDR3 contains 17 residues. Germline CDR1 SGHVS, CDR2 FQNEAQ. CDR3 bases: TGTGCCAGCAGCCACCATAAGGCAGGCAAGAACAATCAGCCCCAGCATTTT. Translating gives CASSHHKAGKNNQPQHF.

The V and J genes are TRBV7-6 and TRBJ2-7, with 10 bases aligning to TRBD2. Germline V gene lookup returns CDR1 SGHVS and CDR2 FNYEAQ. CDR3 size: 15 residues. With V trimmed by 5 bases and J by 4 bases, 8 bases remained unmatched. The CDR3 region is CASSPLAGALYEQYF. CDR3 sequence (DNA): TGTGCCAGCAGCCCCCTAGCGGGAGCTCTTTACGAGCAGTACTTC.

Ten or more counts support this clonotype. The rearrangement uses TRBV5-1 and TRBJ2-1, with D perhaps assigned TRBD1 or TRBD2 (5 bases each). Germline lookup yields CDR1 SGHRS and CDR2 YFSETQ. Trimming cost V 0 bases and J 8 bases, with 12 bases left between them. The CDR3 length is 14 residues. The DNA of the CDR3 is TGCGCCAGCAGCTTGGGGTTCAGGGACGATGAGCAGTTCTTC. As protein: CASSLGFRDDEQFF. Complete variable domain (other parts from reference TRBV5-1 and TRBJ2-1): KAGVTQTPRYLIKTRGQQVTLSCSPISGHRSVSWYQQTPGQGLQFLFEYFSETQRNKGNFPGRFSGRQFSNSRSEMNVSTLELGDSALYLCASSLGFRDDEQFFGPGTRLTVL.

This clonotype was counted between two and nine times. This chain uses TRBV5-4 with TRBJ2-5, with D possibly being TRBD2 (5 bases). From germline, CDR1 is SGHNT and CDR2 YYREEE (reference sequence). CDR3 length: 14 amino acids. The ends were cut back, 0 bases at V and 1 base at J, with 7 bases in the middle. Here the CDR3 DNA reads TGTGCCAGCAGCTTGGATAGCGTCCAAGAGACCCAGTACTTC. It is translated as CASSLDSVQETQYF.